Shown below are 21 T cell receptor beta chains from a single sample sequenced in a study of blood T cell repertoires in COVID-19. Assay: immunoSEQ multiplex PCR; the TCRdb copy retains only in-frame clones and omits some. The table records fewer than 400,000 clones, about 86% of them present only once. Sequencing was done on a sample of PBMCs or T cells enriched from blood (not recorded which). The receptor source for this set is a woman aged 50 to 65 who had recovered from COVID-19.

DNA of the CDR3: TGTGCCAGCAGTACTAGGACAGGGGTGGGCTACACCTTC. Its protein product is CASSTRTGVGYTF. This chain joins TRBV27 and TRBJ1-2; TRBD1 aligns across 9 bases. V dropped 5 bases and J dropped 8; count of bases not matched to a gene: 6. Germline-derived CDR1 and CDR2 are MNHEY and SMNVEV (reference sequence). This CDR3 comprises 13 residues.

This clone was counted once. The rearrangement uses TRBV3-1 (or the pseudogene TRBV3-2) and TRBJ1-2; D is unclear. The length of the CDR3 is 15 residues. Germline V gene data show CDR1 as LGHDT and CDR2 as YNNKEL (reference sequence). Between the trimmed V and J ends, which lost 1 base and 2 bases, there was a span of 11 bases. Here the CDR3 DNA reads TGTGCCAGCAGCCAAGGGCAGGCCCTAAACTATGGCTACACCTTC. Its protein product is CASSQGQALNYGYTF.

This sequence joins TRBV7-9 and TRBJ2-1; 9 nucleotides match TRBD1. Germline values: CDR1 SEHNR, CDR2 FQNEAQ (reference sequence). This CDR3 has 17 residues. V was clipped by 4 bases and J by 5 bases; unmatched bases: 12. The CDR3 DNA is TGTGCCAGCAGCTCGACCGTCCGGGACAGGGATAACAATGAGCAGTTCTTC. Translated: CASSSTVRDRDNNEQFF.

The rearrangement uses TRBV12-3 or TRBV12-4 and TRBJ1-2; 7 positions match TRBD1. The CDR3 has 12 amino acids. The trim removed 6 bases at V and 4 bases at J, leaving 2 bases unmatched. Written as DNA, the CDR3 is TGTGCCAGCAGCGGACAGGTCTATGGCTACACCTTC. Its translation: CASSGQVYGYTF.

The V gene is TRBV9, the J gene TRBJ1-2, with 10 nucleotides matching TRBD1. The CDR3 is 15 amino acids. With V trimmed by 3 bases and J by 4 bases, 6 bases remained unmatched. The germline CDR1 and CDR2 sequences are SGDLS and YYNGEE. The CDR3 DNA reads TGTGCCAGCAGCGCACGGACAGGGGGTAGCTATGGCTACACCTTC. The encoded protein is CASSARTGGSYGYTF.

V is TRBV4-1 and J is TRBJ2-7, with D perhaps matching TRBD1 (5 bases). The CDR3 runs to 13 residues. CDR1 MGHRA and CDR2 YSYEKL come from the germline V gene. Trimming pared 0 bases from V and 2 bases from J, leaving 5 bases between. The CDR3 coding sequence is TGCGCCAGCAGCCAAGAGACAGCCTACGAGCAGTACTTC. Amino acid sequence: CASSQETAYEQYF.

The genes are TRBV5-1 and TRBJ2-1; TRBD1 aligns across 8 bases. Germline V lookup: CDR1 SGHRS, CDR2 YFSETQ. The CDR3 is made up of 16 amino acids. The V and J ends lost 0 bases and 6 bases, in that order; junction bases with no gene match: 8. The CDR3 region has the DNA TGCGCCAGCAGCTTGGGAGCAGGGGGCGCCGGCAATGAGCAGTTCTTC. Residues: CASSLGAGGAGNEQFF. Full variable domain (rest looked up from reference TRBV5-1 and TRBJ2-1): KAGVTQTPRYLIKTRGQQVTLSCSPISGHRSVSWYQQTPGQGLQFLFEYFSETQRNKGNFPGRFSGRQFSNSRSEMNVSTLELGDSALYLCASSLGAGGAGNEQFFGPGTRLTVL.

The count of this clone is one. The chain is built from TRBV18 and TRBJ2-5; 7 positions agree with TRBD1. The CDR3 is 16 amino acids. The germline CDR1 and CDR2 sequences are KGHSH and LQKENI. The V segment lost 5 bases and the J segment 0 bases; nucleotides outside the gene matches: 9. CDR3 DNA sequence: TGTGCCAGCTCAAGCCCGACAGGGCAGTACCAAGAGACCCAGTACTTC. Translated: CASSSPTGQYQETQYF.

This chain joins TRBV28 and TRBJ1-2, with D perhaps TRBD1 (5 bases). The CDR3 covers 13 residues. Looked up from germline, CDR1 is MDHEN and CDR2 is SYDVKM. V was shortened by 6 bases and J by 8 bases, with 16 bases between the two germline ends. For the CDR3, the DNA is TGTGCCAGCAGGGGTGGGCAGGGTGGAGGCTACACCTTC. Translated, it gives CASRGGQGGGYTF.

In this sample, this clone turned up once. The chain uses TRBV29-1 and TRBJ2-1; 7 nucleotides align to TRBD1. Per germline, CDR1 SQVTM and CDR2 ANQGSEA. Trimming cost V 3 bases and J 8 bases; bases outside gene matches: 7. This CDR3 is built from 13 residues. The CDR3 DNA is TGCAGCGTTGACGAGGGGGCGTCTTATGAGCAGTTCTTC. This codes for CSVDEGASYEQFF.

The CDR3 sequence is CASSVTGAGYNEQFF. In nucleotides, the CDR3 is TGTGCCAGCAGTGTAACCGGGGCGGGATACAATGAGCAGTTCTTC. The chain recombines TRBV2 with TRBJ2-1, with a possible D match to TRBD2 (6 bases). The germline gives CDR1 SNHLY, CDR2 FYNNEI. V was trimmed by 4 bases and J by 4 bases, leaving 14 bases between them. The CDR3 totals 15 residues.

The chain recombines TRBV3-1 (or the pseudogene TRBV3-2) with TRBJ1-6; D unresolved. Germline V gene sequence: CDR1 LGHDT, CDR2 YNNKEL (reference sequence). V gave up 8 bases and J gave up 9 bases, with 5 bases separating them. CDR3 length: 10 residues. The CDR3 is CASASSPLHF. CDR3 DNA sequence: TGTGCCAGCGCTAGTTCACCCCTCCACTTT.

The rearrangement uses TRBV3-1 (or the pseudogene TRBV3-2) and TRBJ1-4; possibly TRBD1 for D (6 bases). Per germline, CDR1 LGHDT and CDR2 YNNKEL (reference sequence). The CDR3 totals 16 residues. Trimming took off 4 bases at V and 8 bases at J, with 20 bases between the two ends. CDR3 region: CASSLLFQGLEEKLFF. The DNA of the CDR3 is TGTGCCAGCAGCCTTTTATTCCAGGGGCTGGAGGAAAAACTGTTTTTT.

The V call is TRBV7-9, the J call TRBJ2-1; 7 bases align to TRBD1. CDR1 SEHNR and CDR2 FQNEAQ come from the germline V gene (reference sequence). V shed 5 bases and J 6 bases; nucleotides not matched to a gene: 4. CDR3 length: 13 amino acids. This CDR3 reads CASSLGTVNEQFF. In DNA, the CDR3 is TGTGCCAGCAGCCTCGGGACAGTCAATGAGCAGTTCTTC.

This clone is a singleton in its sample. This chain uses TRBV4-2 with TRBJ2-2; D not certain. The CDR3 length is 15 residues. Trimming cost V 3 bases and J 1 base, with 9 bases left between them. Germline V gene sequence: CDR1 LGHNA, CDR2 YNFKEQ. CDR3 nucleotides: TGTGCCAGCAGCCATCCGGCAGGGAACACCGGGGAGCTGTTTTTT. This gives the protein CASSHPAGNTGELFF.

J is TRBJ1-2 and V is TRBV7-9; D is uncertain. Trimming left V 5 bases short and J 8 bases short, with 6 bases between. Germline CDR1 reads SEHNR; CDR2 reads FQNEAQ (reference sequence). CDR3 length equals 10 residues. The CDR3 loop reads CASSPSGYTF. Written as DNA, the CDR3 is TGTGCCAGCAGCCCCTCCGGCTACACCTTC.

The chain has TRBV27 and TRBJ1-6; no firm D call. Trimming stripped 5 bases from V and 3 bases from J, with 14 bases between. CDR3 length: 16 residues. Looked up from germline, CDR1 is MNHEY and CDR2 is SMNVEV (reference sequence). The CDR3: CASSDFYSFYNSPLHF. The CDR3 nucleotides read TGTGCCAGCAGTGATTTCTACAGTTTCTATAATTCACCCCTCCACTTT.

The genes are TRBV27 and TRBJ2-7, with D tentatively TRBD2 (6 bases). The CDR3 spans 16 residues. The V end was cut by 2 bases, the J end by 1 base, with 15 bases between. In germline, CDR1 is MNHEY, CDR2 SMNVEV (reference sequence). The CDR3 coding sequence is TGTGCCAGCAGTTTAATGGACGGGGGTACATCCTACGAGCAGTACTTC. Encoded protein: CASSLMDGGTSYEQYF.

The rearrangement uses TRBV6-5 and TRBJ2-7; TRBD2 might be the D (6 bases). V dropped 7 bases and J dropped 7 bases, with 11 bases sitting between them. The CDR3 covers 11 residues. Germline CDR1 is MNHEY and CDR2 is SVGAGI. DNA for the CDR3: TGTGCCAGCACCTCGGGAGCTGAGCAGTACTTC. This sequence encodes CASTSGAEQYF.

This clone was counted a few times. V is TRBV10-2 and J is TRBJ1-3, with D tentatively TRBD1 (5 bases). V was pared by 4 bases and J by 1 base, with 11 bases between. CDR3 size: 15 residues. Germline assignment: CDR1 WSHSY and CDR2 SAAADI. CDR3 in amino acids: CASSGRDKSGNTIYF. The DNA for the CDR3 is TGCGCCAGCAGTGGCAGGGATAAGTCTGGAAACACCATATATTTT.

This clone has only one observation. The chain carries TRBV12-3 or TRBV12-4 and TRBJ1-1; a weak D match, TRBD1 (6 bases). The CDR3 has 11 residues. The V and J ends lost 6 bases and 8 bases respectively, with 10 bases between them. In nucleotides, the CDR3 is TGTGCCAGCAGCGTGACAGGAGAAGCTTTCTTT. Its protein product is CASSVTGEAFF.